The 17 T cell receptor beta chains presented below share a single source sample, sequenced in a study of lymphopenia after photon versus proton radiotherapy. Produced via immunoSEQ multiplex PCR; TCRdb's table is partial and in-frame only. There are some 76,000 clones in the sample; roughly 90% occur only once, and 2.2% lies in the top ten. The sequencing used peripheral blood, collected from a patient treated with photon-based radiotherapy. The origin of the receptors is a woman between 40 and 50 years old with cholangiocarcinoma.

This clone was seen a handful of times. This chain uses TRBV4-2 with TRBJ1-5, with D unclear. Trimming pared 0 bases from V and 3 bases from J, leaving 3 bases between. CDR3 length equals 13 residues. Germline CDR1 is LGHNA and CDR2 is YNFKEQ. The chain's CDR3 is CASSQDNNQPQHF. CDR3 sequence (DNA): TGTGCCAGCAGCCAAGATAACAATCAGCCCCAGCATTTT.

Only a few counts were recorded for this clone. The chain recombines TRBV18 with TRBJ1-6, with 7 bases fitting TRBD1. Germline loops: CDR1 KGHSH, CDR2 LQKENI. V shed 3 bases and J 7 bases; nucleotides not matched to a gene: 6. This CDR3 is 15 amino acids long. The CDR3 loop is CASSPRTGANSPLHF. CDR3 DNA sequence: TGTGCCAGCTCACCCCGGACAGGTGCCAATTCACCCCTCCACTTT.

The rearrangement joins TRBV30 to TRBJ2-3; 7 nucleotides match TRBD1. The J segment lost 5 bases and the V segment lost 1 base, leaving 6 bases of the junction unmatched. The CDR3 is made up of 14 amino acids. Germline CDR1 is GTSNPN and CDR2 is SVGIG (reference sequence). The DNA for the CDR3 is TGTGCCTGGAGTGGAAGACAGGGTAGAGATACGCAGTATTTT. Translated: CAWSGRQGRDTQYF.

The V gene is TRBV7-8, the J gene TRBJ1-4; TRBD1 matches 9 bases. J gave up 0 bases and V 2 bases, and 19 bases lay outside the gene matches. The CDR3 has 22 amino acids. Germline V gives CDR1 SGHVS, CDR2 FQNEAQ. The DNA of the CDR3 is TGTGCCAGCAGCTTATGGGAATGGGGGGACAGGGTATTCAAGACAACTAATGAAAAACTGTTTTTT. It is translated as CASSLWEWGDRVFKTTNEKLFF.

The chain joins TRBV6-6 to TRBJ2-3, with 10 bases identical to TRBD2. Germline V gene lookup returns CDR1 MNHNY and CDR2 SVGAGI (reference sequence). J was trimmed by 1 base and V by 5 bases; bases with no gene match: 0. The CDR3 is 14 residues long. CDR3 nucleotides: TGTGCCAGCAGTGGGACTAGCGGCACAGATACGCAGTATTTT. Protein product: CASSGTSGTDTQYF.

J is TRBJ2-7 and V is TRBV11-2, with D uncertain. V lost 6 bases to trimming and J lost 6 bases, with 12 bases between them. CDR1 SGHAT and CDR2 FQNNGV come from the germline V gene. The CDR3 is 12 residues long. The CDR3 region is CASRPPSSEQYF. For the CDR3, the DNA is TGTGCCAGCAGGCCTCCTAGTAGCGAGCAGTACTTC.

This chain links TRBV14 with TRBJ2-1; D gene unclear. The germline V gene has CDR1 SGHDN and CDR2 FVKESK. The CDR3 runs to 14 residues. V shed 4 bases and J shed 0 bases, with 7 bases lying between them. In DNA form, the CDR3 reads TGTGCCAGCAGCCCTTTGAGCTCCTACAATGAGCAGTTCTTC. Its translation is CASSPLSSYNEQFF.

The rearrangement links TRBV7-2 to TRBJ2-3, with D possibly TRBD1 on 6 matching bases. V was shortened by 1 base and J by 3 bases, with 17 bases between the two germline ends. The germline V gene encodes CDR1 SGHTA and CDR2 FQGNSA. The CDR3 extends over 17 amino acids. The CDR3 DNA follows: TGTGCCAGCAGCTTAGGCAGGGGAATAGGTATAACAGATACGCAGTATTTT. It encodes CASSLGRGIGITDTQYF.

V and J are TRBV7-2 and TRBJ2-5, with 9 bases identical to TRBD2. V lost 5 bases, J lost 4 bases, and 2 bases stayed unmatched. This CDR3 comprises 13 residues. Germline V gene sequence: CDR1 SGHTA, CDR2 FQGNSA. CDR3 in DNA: TGTGCCAGCAGCGTTAGCGGGGGAGAGACCCAGTACTTC. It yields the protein CASSVSGGETQYF. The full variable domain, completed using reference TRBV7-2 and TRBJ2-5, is GAGVSQSPSNKVTEKGKDVELRCDPISGHTALYWYRQSLGQGLEFLIYFQGNSAPDKSGLPSDRFSAERTGGSVSTLTIQRTQQEDSAVYLCASSVSGGETQYFGPGTRLLVL.

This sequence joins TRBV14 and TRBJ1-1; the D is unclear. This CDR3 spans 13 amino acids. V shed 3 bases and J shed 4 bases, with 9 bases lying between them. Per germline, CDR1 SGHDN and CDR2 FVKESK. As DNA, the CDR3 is TGTGCCAGCAGCCAGAGCTTGATCACTGAAGCTTTCTTT. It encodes CASSQSLITEAFF. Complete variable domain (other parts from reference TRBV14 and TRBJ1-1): EAGVTQFPSHSVIEKGQTVTLRCDPISGHDNLYWYRRVMGKEIKFLLHFVKESKQDESGMPNNRFLAERTGGTYSTLKVQPAELEDSGVYFCASSQSLITEAFFGQGTRLTVV.

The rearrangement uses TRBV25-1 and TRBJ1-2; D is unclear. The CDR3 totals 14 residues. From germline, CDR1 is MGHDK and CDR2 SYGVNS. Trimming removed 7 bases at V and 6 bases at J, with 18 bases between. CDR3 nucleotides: TGTGCCAGCACCCCCAACGTGGCAGTTAATGGCTACACCTTC. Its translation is CASTPNVAVNGYTF.

Written as DNA, the CDR3 is TGTGCCAGCAGCGTCACGGGACGTAGTTCACCCCTCCACTTT. It is translated as CASSVTGRSSPLHF. V gene TRBV9 combines with J gene TRBJ1-6; maybe TRBD1 (5 bases). Trimming took 2 bases from V and 9 from J, leaving 12 bases between them. Germline loops: CDR1 SGDLS, CDR2 YYNGEE. The CDR3 length is 14 residues. Combining the CDR3 with reference TRBV9 and TRBJ1-6 gives the whole variable domain DSGVTQTPKHLITATGQRVTLRCSPRSGDLSVYWYQQSLDQGLQFLIQYYNGEERAKGNILERFSAQQFPDLHSELNLSSLELGDSALYFCASSVTGRSSPLHFGNGTRLTVT.

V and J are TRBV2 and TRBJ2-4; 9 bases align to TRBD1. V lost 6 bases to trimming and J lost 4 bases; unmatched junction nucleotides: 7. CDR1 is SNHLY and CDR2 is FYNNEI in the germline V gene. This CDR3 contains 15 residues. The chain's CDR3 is CASRGAGQGKNIQYF. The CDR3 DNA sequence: TGTGCCAGCAGGGGAGCGGGACAGGGTAAAAACATTCAGTACTTC.

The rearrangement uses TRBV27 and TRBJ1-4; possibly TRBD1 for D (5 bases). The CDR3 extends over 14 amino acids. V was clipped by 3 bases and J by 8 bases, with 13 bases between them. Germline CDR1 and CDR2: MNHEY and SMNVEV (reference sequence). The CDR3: CASSFRGEGEKLFF. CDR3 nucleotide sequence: TGTGCCAGCAGTTTTCGGGGGGAGGGGGAAAAACTGTTTTTT.

The CDR3 DNA is TGCAGCGTTGGGGGCGGGAGCAATCAGCCCCAGCATTTT. Its protein product is CSVGGGSNQPQHF. V is TRBV29-1 and J is TRBJ1-5; the D gene is possibly TRBD1 (5 bases). V dropped 4 bases and J dropped 1 base, with 8 bases sitting between them. The CDR3 sequence is 13 residues long. Germline values: CDR1 SQVTM, CDR2 ANQGSEA.

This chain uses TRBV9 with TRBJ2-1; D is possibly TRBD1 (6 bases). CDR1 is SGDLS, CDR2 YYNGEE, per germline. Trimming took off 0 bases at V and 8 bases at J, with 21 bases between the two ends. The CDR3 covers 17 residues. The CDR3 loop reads CASSVAPSGVQGYEQFF. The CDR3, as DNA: TGTGCCAGCAGCGTAGCTCCATCAGGGGTGCAGGGGTATGAGCAGTTCTTC.

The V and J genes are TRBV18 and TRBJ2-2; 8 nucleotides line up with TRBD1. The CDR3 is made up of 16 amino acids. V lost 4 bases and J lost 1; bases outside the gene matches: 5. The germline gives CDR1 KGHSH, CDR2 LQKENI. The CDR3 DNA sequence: TGTGCCAGCTCACGGGGGACAGGCAAGAACACCGGGGAGCTGTTTTTT. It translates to CASSRGTGKNTGELFF.